This passage covers 15 T cell receptor beta chains from one sample sequenced in a study of shared clonotypes between healthy human individuals. TCRdb's table, derived via immunoSEQ multiplex PCR, lists solely in-frame clones and lacks some. The sample consists of around 1.9 million clones, just over 90% of them appearing once. The naive CD8 subset, CD45RO-negative cells positively selected for CCR7, excluded terminally differentiated effector memory CD45RA+ cells. The sequenced sample was naive CD8+ T cells from PBMCs. All receptors derive from a man younger than 35 in good health. Some clones in this sample may be carry-over from other donors' samples.

The gene calls are TRBV7-9 and TRBJ2-2; the match to TRBD1 covers 8 bases. V lost 3 bases to trimming and J lost 6 bases; unmatched junction nucleotides: 15. The germline V gene encodes CDR1 SEHNR and CDR2 FQNEAQ (reference sequence). CDR3 length: 18 residues. CDR3: CASSFLPGQGMIPGELFF. In DNA form, the CDR3 reads TGTGCCAGCAGCTTTTTGCCCGGACAGGGAATGATCCCCGGGGAGCTGTTTTTT.

This clone was picked up one time. The rearrangement joins TRBV12-5 to TRBJ1-2, with TRBD1 matching 7 bases. The V segment lost 4 bases and the J segment 1 base; nucleotides outside the gene matches: 6. Per the germline V gene, CDR1 is LGHNT and CDR2 is FRNRAP. The CDR3 runs 15 residues. The CDR3 sequence is CASGSPQGGNYGYTF. The CDR3 DNA is TGTGCTAGTGGTTCCCCCCAGGGGGGTAACTATGGCTACACCTTC.

This clone was picked up one time. The rearrangement links TRBV27 to TRBJ1-3; D gene uncertain. CDR1 is MNHEY and CDR2 is SMNVEV in the germline V gene (reference sequence). Trimming removed 3 bases from V and 1 base from J, with 10 bases in between. There are 15 residues in the CDR3. CDR3 sequence (DNA): TGTGCCAGCAGTTTGGGCTTCGGGTCTGGAAACACCATATATTTT. It yields the protein CASSLGFGSGNTIYF.

The chain employs TRBV7-9 and TRBJ2-5, with D maybe TRBD2 (6 bases). The germline CDR1 and CDR2 sequences are SEHNR and FQNEAQ (reference sequence). Trimming removed 4 bases at V and 9 bases at J, with 15 bases between. The CDR3 contains 13 residues. The CDR3 is CASSSNRDSPQYF. CDR3 coding DNA: TGTGCCAGCAGCTCAAACCGGGACTCGCCCCAGTACTTC.

The CDR3 loop reads CASSLASGLYEQYF. As DNA, the CDR3 is TGTGCCAGCAGCTTGGCTAGCGGCCTCTACGAGCAGTACTTC. This chain connects TRBV5-4 to TRBJ2-7, with 7 positions matching TRBD2. The ends lost 0 bases at V and 3 bases at J; junction bases unmatched: 3. Germline-derived CDR1 and CDR2 are SGHNT and YYREEE (reference sequence). The CDR3 loop spans 14 amino acids.

This sequence joins TRBV27 and TRBJ2-7, with 7 bases fitting TRBD2. Germline CDR1 MNHEY, CDR2 SMNVEV (reference sequence). This CDR3 contains 14 residues. Trimming at V came to 6 bases and at J to 3 bases, leaving 8 bases not matched to a gene. CDR3 region: CASSPGVAGYEQYF. Here the CDR3 DNA reads TGTGCCAGCAGCCCCGGGGTAGCGGGCTACGAGCAGTACTTC.

The chain joins TRBV11-2 to TRBJ1-1, with D hard to call. Germline values: CDR1 SGHAT, CDR2 FQNNGV. With 1 base removed from V and 7 bases from J, the gap between germline ends came to 13 bases. The CDR3 totals 14 residues. CDR3 bases: TGTGCCAGCAGCTTAGGATCCGGGTTTTTTGAAGCTTTCTTT. This translates into CASSLGSGFFEAFF.

The CDR3 is CASSQGNSGRNEQFF. The CDR3 DNA sequence: TGCGCCAGCAGCCAAGGCAATAGCGGGAGGAATGAGCAGTTCTTC. The gene calls are TRBV4-1 and TRBJ2-1; 10 bases map to TRBD2. This CDR3 is built from 15 residues. CDR1 MGHRA and CDR2 YSYEKL come from the germline V gene. V shed 1 base, J shed 7 bases, and the junction held 4 bases outside the gene matches.

This CDR3 is CASSTHPGQLNEKLFF. CDR3 nucleotide sequence: TGTGCCAGCAGCACCCACCCGGGACAGCTTAATGAAAAACTGTTTTTT. This sequence joins TRBV7-9 and TRBJ1-4, with 7 bases lining up with TRBD1. The germline gives CDR1 SEHNR, CDR2 FQNEAQ (reference sequence). This CDR3 spans 16 amino acids. Trimming removed 5 bases from V and 4 bases from J; junction bases left unmatched: 10.

CDR3: CASSPSTGKRLATYEQYF. In nucleotides, the CDR3 is TGTGCCAGCAGTCCCTCGACAGGGAAGCGCCTCGCCACCTACGAGCAGTACTTC. The genes are TRBV28 and TRBJ2-7; TRBD1 aligns across 7 bases. Trimming took 5 bases from V and 2 from J; bases not matched to a gene: 18. The germline V gene has CDR1 MDHEN and CDR2 SYDVKM. This CDR3 has 18 amino acids.

CDR3 protein: CASSWGPDGGLYEQYF. The CDR3 nucleotides read TGTGCCAGCAGCTGGGGGCCGGACGGAGGGCTCTACGAGCAGTACTTC. The rearrangement joins TRBV5-6 to TRBJ2-7; D may match TRBD1 or TRBD2 (6 bases each). CDR3 length equals 16 residues. CDR1 SGHDT and CDR2 YYEEEE come from the germline V gene. Trimming left V 3 bases short and J 3 bases short, with 19 bases between.

The rearrangement joins TRBV9 to TRBJ2-6; TRBD1 matches 11 bases. CDR1 and CDR2 from the germline V gene are SGDLS and YYNGEE. V lost 3 bases and J lost 1; bases outside the gene matches: 3. The CDR3 runs to 17 residues. As DNA, the CDR3 is TGTGCCAGCAGCGGAGGACAGGGGGCGTCTGGGGCCAACGTCCTGACTTTC. Protein product: CASSGGQGASGANVLTF. The variable domain in full, completed from reference TRBV9 and TRBJ2-6, reads DSGVTQTPKHLITATGQRVTLRCSPRSGDLSVYWYQQSLDQGLQFLIQYYNGEERAKGNILERFSAQQFPDLHSELNLSSLELGDSALYFCASSGGQGASGANVLTFGAGSRLTVL.

This sequence joins TRBV14 and TRBJ1-4; D call uncertain. Germline V lookup: CDR1 SGHDN, CDR2 FVKESK. This CDR3 is built from 15 residues. Trimming took 4 bases from V and 3 from J, leaving 12 bases between them. Written as DNA, the CDR3 is TGTGCCAGCAGCCTGAGACGGGCCCCTAATGAAAAACTGTTTTTT. Amino acid sequence: CASSLRRAPNEKLFF.

The genes are TRBV10-2 and TRBJ2-7, with TRBD2 as a possible D gene (6 bases). V shed 5 bases and J shed 3 bases, with 11 bases lying between them. Germline loops: CDR1 WSHSY, CDR2 SAAADI. The CDR3 totals 13 residues. The CDR3 here is CASSWAGSYEQYF. In nucleotides, the CDR3 is TGCGCCAGCAGTTGGGCGGGAAGCTACGAGCAGTACTTC.

The chain employs TRBV2 and TRBJ2-7; D possibly matches TRBD1 or TRBD2 (6 bases each). This CDR3 is 17 amino acids long. From germline, CDR1 is SNHLY and CDR2 FYNNEI. V shed 2 bases and J shed 4 bases, with 21 bases lying between them. The DNA for the CDR3 is TGTGCCAGCAGTGAATGGATCACGGGGGCTGAGGCTTACGAGCAGTACTTC. Translating it yields CASSEWITGAEAYEQYF.